This T cell receptor beta chain was retrieved from a study of blood T cell repertoires in COVID-19. Study context: Both acute and convalescent COVID-19 samples were obtained from the United States, Italy and Spain. Nucleic acid was either cDNA or gDNA, and it came from T cells, B-cell-depleted T cells, or PBMCs.

In the original analysis: Estimation of nucleated cell counts relied on the amplification of reference gene primers. Data came from immunoSEQ multiplex PCR; TCRdb stores just in-frame clones and leaves some out. V and J calls plus clone size are reproduced from that table; the DNA served to infer D and trimming. The sample has 70,000 to 95,000 clones, around 90% seen once. V was pared by 4 bases and J by 6 bases, with 16 bases between. Germline CDR1 LGHDT, CDR2 YNNKEL (reference sequence). CDR3 length: 15 residues. The V gene is TRBV3-1 (or the pseudogene TRBV3-2), the J gene TRBJ1-5; D is ambiguous. Sequenced input: peripheral blood. This TCR was recovered from a man between 45 and 60 years old with acute or convalescent COVID-19. The DNA for the CDR3 is TGTGCCAGCAGCCCCGGGAGGGAGGTTGGTCAGCCCCAGCATTTT. Translation gives CASSPGREVGQPQHF.